The clone carrying this TCR beta chain has just a few counts. Its target is unknown. From the 5' RACE reads, TCRdb called clonotypes with MiXCR, one entry per CDR3 protein. Of 350,000 to 500,000 distinct CDR3 sequences listed, over 15% are singletons. The data were obtained in a study of T-cell memory formation after mild COVID-19. Study details: There were largely donor-specific TCR clusters. Study observations and caveats: Contracting CD4+ clones were located mainly in CM and EM, and CD8+ clones in EMRA.

V was clipped by 1 base and J by 4 bases, with 14 bases between them. The CDR3 totals 15 residues. Germline values: CDR1 SGHRS, CDR2 YFSETQ. This clonotype was sampled from an adult woman who had mild COVID-19 (a few samples of this study predate the infection). Cell type and time point are not known. Sequenced input: PBMCs or a T cell subset sorted from them (not recorded which). The chain has TRBV5-1 and TRBJ1-2; D is unresolved. CDR3 residues: CASSLPTDGTYGYTF. In DNA, the CDR3 is TGCGCCAGCAGCTTGCCGACCGACGGCACCTATGGCTACACCTTC. The variable domain in full, with the rest retrieved from reference TRBV5-1 and TRBJ1-2, is KAGVTQTPRYLIKTRGQQVTLSCSPISGHRSVSWYQQTPGQGLQFLFEYFSETQRNKGNFPGRFSGRQFSNSRSEMNVSTLELGDSALYLCASSLPTDGTYGYTFGSGTRLTVV.